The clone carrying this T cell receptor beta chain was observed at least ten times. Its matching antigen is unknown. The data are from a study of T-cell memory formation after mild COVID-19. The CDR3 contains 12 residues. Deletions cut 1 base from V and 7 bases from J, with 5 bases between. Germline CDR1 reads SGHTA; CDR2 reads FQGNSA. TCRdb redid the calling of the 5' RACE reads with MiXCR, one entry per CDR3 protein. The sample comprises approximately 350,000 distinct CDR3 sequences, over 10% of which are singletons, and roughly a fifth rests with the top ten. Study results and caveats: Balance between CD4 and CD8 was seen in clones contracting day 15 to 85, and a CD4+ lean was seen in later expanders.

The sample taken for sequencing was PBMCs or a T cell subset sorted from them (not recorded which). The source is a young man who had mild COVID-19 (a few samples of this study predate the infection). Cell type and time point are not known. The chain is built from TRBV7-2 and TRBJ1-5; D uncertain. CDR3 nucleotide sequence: TGTGCCAGCAGCTTAGGGGTACAGCCCCAGCATTTT. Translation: CASSLGVQPQHF.